This T cell receptor beta chain appears in the sequencing data of a study of blood T cell repertoires in COVID-19. In the study overall: Italy, Spain and the United States were the sources of the convalescent and acute COVID-19 samples. Sample material is recorded as cDNA or gDNA derived from T cells, B-cell-depleted T cells, or PBMCs.

Authors' processing steps: Amplification of reference gene primers provided the estimated nucleated cell counts. Repertoires were generated with immunoSEQ multiplex PCR, while TCRdb's copy carries only in-frame clones and drops some. D and trimming come from the DNA, and the V and J calls and clone size come from that table. The sample has 55,000 to 85,000 clones; roughly 80% are singletons. Germline CDR1 is SGHDT and CDR2 is YYEEEE. CDR3 length: 16 amino acids. The junction had 3 bases not matched to a gene; V was cut back by 1 base and J by 0 bases. The genes are TRBV5-6 and TRBJ2-3, with TRBD2 matching over 9 bases. This clonotype originated in a woman aged 70-85 years with acute or convalescent COVID-19. Sequences were obtained from peripheral blood. CDR3 in DNA: TGTGCCAGCAGCTTGAGCGGGAGGCTTAGCACAGATACGCAGTATTTT. Translated, it gives CASSLSGRLSTDTQYF.